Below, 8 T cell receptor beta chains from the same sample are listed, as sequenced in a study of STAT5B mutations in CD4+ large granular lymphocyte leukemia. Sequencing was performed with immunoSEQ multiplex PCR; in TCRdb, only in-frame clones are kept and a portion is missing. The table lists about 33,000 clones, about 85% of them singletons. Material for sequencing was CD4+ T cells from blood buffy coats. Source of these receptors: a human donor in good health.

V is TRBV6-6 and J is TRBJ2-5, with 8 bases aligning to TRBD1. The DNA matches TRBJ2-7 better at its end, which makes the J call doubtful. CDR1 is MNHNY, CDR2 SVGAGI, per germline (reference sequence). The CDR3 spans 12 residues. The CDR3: CASSRTGIEQYF. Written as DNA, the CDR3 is TGTGCCAGCAGTAGGACAGGGATCGAGCAGTACTTC.

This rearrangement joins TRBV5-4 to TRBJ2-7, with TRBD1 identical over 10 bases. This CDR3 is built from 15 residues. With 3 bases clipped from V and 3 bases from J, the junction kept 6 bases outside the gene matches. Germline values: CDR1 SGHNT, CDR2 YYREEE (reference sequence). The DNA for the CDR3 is TGTGCCAGCAGCTCAACGACAGGGGGCCACTACGAGCAGTACTTC. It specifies CASSSTTGGHYEQYF.

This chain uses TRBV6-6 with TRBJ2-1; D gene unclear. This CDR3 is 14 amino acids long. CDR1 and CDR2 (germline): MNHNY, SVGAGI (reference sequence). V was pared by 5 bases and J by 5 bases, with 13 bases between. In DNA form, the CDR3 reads TGTGCCAGCAGTGCCACATCGGGCGACAATGAGCAGTTCTTC. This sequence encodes CASSATSGDNEQFF.

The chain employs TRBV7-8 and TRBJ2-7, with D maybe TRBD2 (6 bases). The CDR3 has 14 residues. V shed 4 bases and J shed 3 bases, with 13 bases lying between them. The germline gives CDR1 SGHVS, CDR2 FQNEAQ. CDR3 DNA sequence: TGTGCCAGCAGCTCACCGGGACTCCTCTACGAGCAGTACTTC. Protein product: CASSSPGLLYEQYF.

The CDR3 nucleotides read TGCGCCAGCAGCCAAAGGGGGGGGCTCCCTAATGAGCAGTTCTTC. Residues: CASSQRGGLPNEQFF. The V call is TRBV4-1, the J call TRBJ2-1, with D possibly being TRBD2 (7 bases). The CDR3 has 15 amino acids. The V and J ends lost 2 bases and 7 bases respectively, with 15 bases between them. From germline, CDR1 is MGHRA and CDR2 YSYEKL.

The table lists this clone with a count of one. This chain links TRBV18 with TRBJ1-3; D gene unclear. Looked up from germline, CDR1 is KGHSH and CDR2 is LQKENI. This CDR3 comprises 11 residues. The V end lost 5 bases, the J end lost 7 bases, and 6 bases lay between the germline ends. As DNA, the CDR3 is TGTGCCAGCTCAACATTGAACACCATATATTTT. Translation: CASSTLNTIYF.

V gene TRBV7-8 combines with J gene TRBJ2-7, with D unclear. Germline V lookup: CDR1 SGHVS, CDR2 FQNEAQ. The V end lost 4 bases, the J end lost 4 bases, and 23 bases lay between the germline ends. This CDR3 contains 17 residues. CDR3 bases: TGTGCCAGCAGCTCACCCTGGGTCGGGCAGGCTAGGTACGAGCAGTACTTC. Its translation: CASSSPWVGQARYEQYF. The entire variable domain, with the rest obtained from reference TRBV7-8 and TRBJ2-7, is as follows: GAGVSQSPRYKVAKRGQDVALRCDPISGHVSLFWYQQALGQGPEFLTYFQNEAQLDKSGLPSDRFFAERPEGSVSTLKIQRTQQEDSAVYLCASSSPWVGQARYEQYFGPGTRLTVT.

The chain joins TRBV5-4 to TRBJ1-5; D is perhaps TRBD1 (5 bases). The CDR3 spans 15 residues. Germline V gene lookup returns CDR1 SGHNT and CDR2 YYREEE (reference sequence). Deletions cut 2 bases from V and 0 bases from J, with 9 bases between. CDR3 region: CASSFGTDSNQPQHF. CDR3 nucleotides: TGTGCCAGCAGCTTCGGGACTGATAGCAATCAGCCCCAGCATTTT.